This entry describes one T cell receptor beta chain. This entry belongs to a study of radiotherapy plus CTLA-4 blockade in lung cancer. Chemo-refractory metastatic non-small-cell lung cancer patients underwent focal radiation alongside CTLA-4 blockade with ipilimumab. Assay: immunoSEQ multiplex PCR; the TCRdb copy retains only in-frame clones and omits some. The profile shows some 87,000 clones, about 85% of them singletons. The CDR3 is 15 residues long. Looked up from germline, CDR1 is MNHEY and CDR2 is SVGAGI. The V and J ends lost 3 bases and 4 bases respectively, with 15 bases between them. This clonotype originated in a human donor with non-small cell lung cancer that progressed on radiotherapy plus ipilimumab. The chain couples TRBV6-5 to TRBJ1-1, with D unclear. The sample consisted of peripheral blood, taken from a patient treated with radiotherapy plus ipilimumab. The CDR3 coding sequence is TGTGCCAGCAGTTATTCACGACGGGGAGGCACTGAAGCTTTCTTT. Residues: CASSYSRRGGTEAFF.